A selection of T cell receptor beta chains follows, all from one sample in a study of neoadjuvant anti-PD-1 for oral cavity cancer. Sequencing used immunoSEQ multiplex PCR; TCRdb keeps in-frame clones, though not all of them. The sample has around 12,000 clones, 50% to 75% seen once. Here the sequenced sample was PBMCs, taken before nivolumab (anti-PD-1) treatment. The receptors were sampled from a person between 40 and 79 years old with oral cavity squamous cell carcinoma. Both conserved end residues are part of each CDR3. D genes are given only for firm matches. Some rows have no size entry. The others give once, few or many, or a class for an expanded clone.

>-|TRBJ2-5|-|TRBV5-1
CASSAGRGRYQETQYF
TGCGCCAGCAGCGCCGGACGGGGGAGGTACCAAGAGACCCAGTACTTC
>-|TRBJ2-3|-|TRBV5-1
CASSLQGTPDTVTQYF
TGCGCCAGCAGCTTGCAGGGGACCCCTGACACAGTTACGCAGTATTTT
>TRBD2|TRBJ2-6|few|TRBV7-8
CASSRGTSGRTGANVLTF
TGTGCCAGCAGCCGCGGGACTAGCGGGAGGACAGGGGCCAACGTCCTGACTTTC
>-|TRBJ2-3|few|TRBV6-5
CASSYSGGGTDTQYF
TGTGCCAGCAGTTACTCAGGAGGGGGGACAGATACGCAGTATTTT
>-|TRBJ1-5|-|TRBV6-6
CASSYGGWAQHF
TGTGCCAGCAGTTACGGGGGATGGGCCCAGCATTTT
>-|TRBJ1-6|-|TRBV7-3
CASSLRAAYNSPLHF
TGTGCCAGCAGCTTAAGGGCAGCCTATAATTCACCCCTCCACTTT
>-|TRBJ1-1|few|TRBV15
CATSIRNTEAFF
TGTGCCACCAGCATAAGGAACACTGAAGCTTTCTTT
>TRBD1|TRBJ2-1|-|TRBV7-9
CASSLTQGDYNEQFF
TGTGCCAGCAGCTTAACGCAGGGGGACTACAATGAGCAGTTCTTC
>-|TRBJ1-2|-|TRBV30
CAWSVLGQRGHGYTF
TGTGCCTGGAGTGTACTTGGGCAGAGGGGTCATGGCTACACCTTC
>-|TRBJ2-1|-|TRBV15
CATSRASGRAANEQFF
TGTGCCACCAGCAGAGCCTCCGGGCGGGCCGCTAATGAGCAGTTCTTC
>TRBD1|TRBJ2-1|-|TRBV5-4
CASSLGQGPYNEQFF
TGTGCCAGCAGCTTGGGACAGGGGCCCTACAATGAGCAGTTCTTC
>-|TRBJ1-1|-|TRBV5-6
CASSSARWTMNTEAFF
TGTGCCAGCAGCTCCGCAAGGTGGACAATGAACACTGAAGCTTTCTTT
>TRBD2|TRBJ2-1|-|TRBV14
CASTPSAGGGNEQFF
TGTGCCAGCACCCCCTCGGCGGGAGGAGGGAATGAGCAGTTCTTC
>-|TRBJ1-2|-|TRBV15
CATSRDRYGYTF
TGTGCCACCAGCAGAGACAGATATGGCTACACCTTC
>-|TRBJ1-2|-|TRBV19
CASSKRQEGNYGYTF
TGTGCCAGTAGTAAAAGACAGGAAGGAAACTATGGCTACACCTTC
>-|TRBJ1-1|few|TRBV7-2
CASSLVGATTEAFF
TGTGCCAGCAGCTTAGTGGGCGCGACAACTGAAGCTTTCTTT
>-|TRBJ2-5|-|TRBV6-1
CASRGGPGETQYF
TGTGCCAGCAGGGGGGGGCCGGGGGAGACCCAGTACTTC
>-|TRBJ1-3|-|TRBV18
CASSPRSSGNTIYF
TGTGCCAGCTCACCGAGAAGTTCTGGAAACACCATATATTTT
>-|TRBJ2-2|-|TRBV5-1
CASSPSGFLTGELFF
TGCGCCAGCAGCCCAAGCGGCTTCTTGACCGGGGAGCTGTTTTTT
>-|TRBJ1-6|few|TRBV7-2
CASSTQPNSPLHF
TGTGCCAGCAGCACGCAACCTAATTCACCCCTCCACTTT
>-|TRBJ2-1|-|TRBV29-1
CSVDVSYNEQFF
TGCAGCGTTGATGTTAGCTACAATGAGCAGTTCTTC
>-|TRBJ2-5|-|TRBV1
CTSSHIAGSQETQYF
TGCACCAGCAGCCATATAGCGGGGAGCCAAGAGACCCAGTACTTC
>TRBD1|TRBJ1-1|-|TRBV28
CASARDRVTEAFF
TGTGCCAGCGCCCGGGACAGGGTCACTGAAGCTTTCTTT
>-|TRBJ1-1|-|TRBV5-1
CASSSGPMNTEAFF
TGCGCCAGCAGCTCTGGACCGATGAACACTGAAGCTTTCTTT
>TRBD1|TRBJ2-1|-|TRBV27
CASRLGQGFEQFF
TGTGCCAGCAGGCTCGGACAGGGGTTTGAGCAGTTCTTC
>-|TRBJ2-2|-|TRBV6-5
CASSYSPVPAGELFF
TGTGCCAGCAGTTACTCCCCGGTCCCGGCTGGGGAGCTGTTTTTT
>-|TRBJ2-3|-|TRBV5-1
CASSRNRELTDTQYF
TGCGCCAGCAGCAGGAACAGGGAGTTGACAGATACGCAGTATTTT
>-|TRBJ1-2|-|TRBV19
CASSTTGTRYGYTF
TGTGCCAGTAGTACCACCGGGACGAGATATGGCTACACCTTC
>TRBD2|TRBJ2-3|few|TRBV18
CASSPLAGEHTDTQYF
TGTGCCAGCTCACCCCTAGCGGGGGAACACACAGATACGCAGTATTTT
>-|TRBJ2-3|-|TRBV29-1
CSARRGLTNTDTQYF
TGCAGCGCCAGACGTGGGTTAACAAACACAGATACGCAGTATTTT
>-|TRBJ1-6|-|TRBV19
CASKRGQGVRDSPLHF
TGTGCCAGTAAGAGAGGTCAGGGAGTCAGAGATTCACCCCTCCACTTT
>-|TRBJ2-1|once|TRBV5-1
CASSREPGRYNEQFF
TGCGCCAGCAGCCGGGAGCCCGGAAGGTATAATGAGCAGTTCTTC
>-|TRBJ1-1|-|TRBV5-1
CASSPDRLNTEAFF
TGCGCCAGCAGCCCTGACAGGCTGAACACTGAAGCTTTCTTT
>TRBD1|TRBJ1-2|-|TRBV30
CAWRPGQGGGYTF
TGTGCCTGGAGACCGGGACAGGGTGGTGGCTACACCTTC
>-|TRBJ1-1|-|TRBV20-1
CSAANLEAFF
TGCAGTGCAGCAAACTTAGAAGCTTTCTTT
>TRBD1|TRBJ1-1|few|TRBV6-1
CASSRQGGDTEAFF
TGTGCCAGCAGTCGACAGGGAGGAGACACTGAAGCTTTCTTT
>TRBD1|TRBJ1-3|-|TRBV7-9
CASSRQGFSGNTIYF
TGTGCCAGCAGCCGACAGGGGTTCTCTGGAAACACCATATATTTT
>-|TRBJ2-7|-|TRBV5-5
CASSLRLDEQYF
TGTGCCAGCAGCTTAAGACTTGACGAGCAGTACTTC
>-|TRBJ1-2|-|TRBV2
CASSSGTSPYGYTF
TGTGCCAGCAGTTCCGGGACCTCCCCCTATGGCTACACCTTC
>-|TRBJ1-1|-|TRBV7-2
CASSSGSGAEAFF
TGTGCCAGCAGCTCCGGGTCAGGGGCTGAAGCTTTCTTT
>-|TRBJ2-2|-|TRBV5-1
CASSLNPRGELFF
TGCGCCAGCAGCCTAAACCCCCGGGGGGAGCTGTTTTTT
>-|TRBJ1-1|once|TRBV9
CASSFLPQGYTEAFF
TGTGCCAGCAGCTTCCTCCCCCAGGGTTACACTGAAGCTTTCTTT
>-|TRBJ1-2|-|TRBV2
CASSRDGAGDGGYTF
TGTGCCAGCAGTAGAGACGGGGCAGGGGATGGGGGCTACACCTTC
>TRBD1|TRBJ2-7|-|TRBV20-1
CSARTGAEQYF
TGCAGTGCGAGGACAGGGGCCGAGCAGTACTTC
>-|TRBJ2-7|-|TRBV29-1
CSVEDGPTGALREQYF
TGCAGCGTTGAAGACGGACCGACAGGAGCTCTCCGCGAGCAGTACTTC
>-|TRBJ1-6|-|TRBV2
CASSVQGEDSPLHF
TGTGCCAGCAGTGTACAGGGTGAGGACTCACCCCTCCACTTT
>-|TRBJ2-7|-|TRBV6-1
CASSWSPGLSYEQYF
TGTGCCAGCAGTTGGAGCCCGGGTCTCTCCTACGAGCAGTACTTC
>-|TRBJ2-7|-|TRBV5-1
CASSLDTGSYEQYF
TGCGCCAGCAGCTTGGATACAGGGTCCTACGAGCAGTACTTC
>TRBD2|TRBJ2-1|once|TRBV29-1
CSVELAGVSKFF
TGCAGCGTTGAATTAGCGGGAGTTTCGAAGTTCTTC
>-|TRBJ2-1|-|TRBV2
CASSSSGAGLNEQFF
TGTGCCAGCAGTTCCTCAGGGGCAGGTCTCAATGAGCAGTTCTTC
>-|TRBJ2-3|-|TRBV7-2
CASSLDRGDTQYF
TGTGCCAGCAGCCTCGACCGGGGAGATACGCAGTATTTT
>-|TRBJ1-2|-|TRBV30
CAWRDSSYGYTF
TGTGCCTGGAGGGACAGCAGCTATGGCTACACCTTC
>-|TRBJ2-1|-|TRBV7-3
CASSSVSGAVDEQFF
TGTGCCAGCAGCTCCGTATCGGGGGCCGTAGATGAGCAGTTCTTC
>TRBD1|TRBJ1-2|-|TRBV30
CAWSVYRGHYGYTF
TGTGCCTGGAGTGTATACAGGGGGCACTATGGCTACACCTTC
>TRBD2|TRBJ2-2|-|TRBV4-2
CASSLGLRTSGRADTGELFF
TGTGCCAGCAGCTTAGGACTAAGGACTAGCGGGAGGGCCGACACCGGGGAGCTGTTTTTT
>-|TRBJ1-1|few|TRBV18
CASSPFGARNEAFF
TGTGCCAGCTCACCCTTCGGGGCGAGAAATGAAGCTTTCTTT
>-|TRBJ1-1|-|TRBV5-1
CASSLGWGAMNTEAFF
TGCGCCAGCAGCTTGGGTTGGGGCGCTATGAACACTGAAGCTTTCTTT